These 20 T cell receptor beta chains originate from one sample sequenced in a study of brain T cells in children with intractable seizures. Produced via immunoSEQ multiplex PCR; TCRdb's table is partial and in-frame only. The table includes 55,000 to 80,000 clones, roughly 95% detected once. The input for sequencing was peripheral blood, taken at surgery. All receptors come from a boy in the first two years of life with focal cortical dysplasia and intractable seizures.

The chain has TRBV7-2 and TRBJ2-7; 9 bases fit TRBD1. V was pared by 2 bases and J by 7 bases, with 6 bases of the junction left unmatched. CDR3 length: 14 amino acids. CDR1 is SGHTA, CDR2 FQGNSA, per germline. The CDR3 loop is CASSLNRGLGEQYF. The CDR3 DNA reads TGTGCCAGCAGCTTAAACAGGGGGCTAGGGGAGCAGTACTTC.

The chain links TRBV2 to TRBJ2-4, with 16 bases matching TRBD2. Trimming took 1 base from V and 2 from J; bases not matched to a gene: 5. Germline V CDR1 and CDR2: SNHLY, FYNNEI. The CDR3 spans 19 residues. The CDR3 reads CASSEEGLAGGPTKNIQYF. The CDR3 DNA reads as TGTGCCAGCAGTGAAGAGGGACTAGCGGGGGGGCCTACCAAAAACATTCAGTACTTC.

This rearrangement joins TRBV7-6 to TRBJ2-1, with D hard to call. This CDR3 is 15 amino acids long. Germline V gene lookup returns CDR1 SGHVS and CDR2 FNYEAQ. The ends were cut back, 1 base at V and 8 bases at J, with 15 bases in the middle. The CDR3 sequence: CASSLVGVHPDEQFF. CDR3 sequence (DNA): TGTGCCAGCAGCTTAGTCGGCGTACATCCGGATGAGCAGTTCTTC.

This clone was counted between two and nine times. The chain employs TRBV7-2 and TRBJ1-3; 9 bases map to TRBD1. This CDR3 is built from 17 residues. Trimming at V came to 2 bases and at J to 4 bases, leaving 9 bases not matched to a gene. Germline V gene sequence: CDR1 SGHTA, CDR2 FQGNSA. This CDR3 is CASSLSGTGYSGNTIYF. The CDR3 DNA is TGTGCCAGCAGCTTATCCGGGACAGGGTATAGCGGAAACACCATATATTTT.

This chain joins TRBV28 and TRBJ2-7, with D perhaps matching TRBD1 (6 bases). Trimming cost V 7 bases and J 3 bases, with 13 bases left between them. This CDR3 has 13 residues. CDR1 is MDHEN, CDR2 SYDVKM, per germline. Written as DNA, the CDR3 is TGTGCCAGCAAGTGGGCAGGGGACTACGAGCAGTACTTC. This codes for CASKWAGDYEQYF.

This chain joins TRBV4-1 and TRBJ2-6; D call uncertain. V lost 4 bases, J lost 4 bases, and 8 bases lay in between. The CDR3 sequence is 14 residues long. Germline V lookup: CDR1 MGHRA, CDR2 YSYEKL. This CDR3 reads CASSRSGGANVLTF. CDR3 DNA sequence: TGCGCCAGCAGCCGTAGTGGAGGGGCCAACGTCCTGACTTTC.

This chain uses TRBV3-1 (or the pseudogene TRBV3-2) with TRBJ2-5; D possibly corresponds to TRBD2 (5 bases). The CDR3 loop spans 14 amino acids. Germline CDR1 is LGHDT and CDR2 is YNNKEL (reference sequence). With 4 bases removed from V and 4 bases from J, the gap between germline ends came to 13 bases. CDR3 amino acids: CASSLKHGRETQYF. As DNA, the CDR3 is TGTGCCAGCAGCCTAAAGCATGGGAGAGAGACCCAGTACTTC.

V gene TRBV5-1 combines with J gene TRBJ2-7, with 9 bases identical to TRBD1. Germline loops: CDR1 SGHRS, CDR2 YFSETQ. Trimming at V came to 4 bases and at J to 0 bases, leaving 5 bases not matched to a gene. This CDR3 is 15 amino acids long. The CDR3: CASSPRDRDSYEQYF. The CDR3 DNA reads as TGCGCCAGCAGCCCCCGGGACAGGGACTCCTACGAGCAGTACTTC.

The J gene is TRBJ2-6, the V gene TRBV19, with a possible D match to TRBD1 (6 bases). The germline CDR1 and CDR2 sequences are LNHDA and SQIVND (reference sequence). V dropped 3 bases and J dropped 0 bases, with 9 bases sitting between them. The CDR3 contains 16 residues. The CDR3 here is CASSMTGTSGANVLTF. CDR3 coding DNA: TGTGCCAGTAGTATGACAGGAACCTCTGGGGCCAACGTCCTGACTTTC.

The V call is TRBV9, the J call TRBJ2-7; unclear D gene. Germline V CDR1 and CDR2: SGDLS, YYNGEE. With 0 bases removed from V and 2 bases from J, the gap between germline ends came to 12 bases. The CDR3 has 15 amino acids. CDR3 DNA: TGTGCCAGCAGCGTAGAATCGTCTCATACCTACGAGCAGTACTTC. This translates into CASSVESSHTYEQYF. Using reference TRBV9 and TRBJ2-7 for the parts outside the CDR3, the full variable domain is DSGVTQTPKHLITATGQRVTLRCSPRSGDLSVYWYQQSLDQGLQFLIQYYNGEERAKGNILERFSAQQFPDLHSELNLSSLELGDSALYFCASSVESSHTYEQYFGPGTRLTVT.

This sequence joins TRBV19 and TRBJ2-3; perhaps TRBD2 as D (6 bases). This CDR3 is 16 amino acids long. Germline assignment: CDR1 LNHDA and CDR2 SQIVND (reference sequence). V was shortened by 1 base and J by 3 bases, with 14 bases between the two germline ends. The CDR3 reads CASSIAGDGGTDTQYF. CDR3 DNA sequence: TGTGCCAGTAGTATAGCGGGGGACGGAGGGACAGATACGCAGTATTTT.

The chain carries TRBV3-1 (or the pseudogene TRBV3-2) and TRBJ2-2, with 10 bases that match TRBD1. CDR1 is LGHDT, CDR2 YNNKEL, per germline (reference sequence). The V and J ends lost 1 base and 6 bases, in that order; junction bases with no gene match: 11. The CDR3 covers 18 residues. The CDR3 is CASSQAGTGARRSGELFF. Here the CDR3 DNA reads TGTGCCAGCAGCCAAGCGGGGACAGGGGCCCGCCGATCCGGGGAGCTGTTTTTT.

The V and J genes are TRBV3-1 (or the pseudogene TRBV3-2) and TRBJ2-7; perhaps D is TRBD1 or TRBD2 (6 bases each). Germline CDR1 LGHDT, CDR2 YNNKEL (reference sequence). V was pared by 7 bases and J by 7 bases, with 20 bases between. This CDR3 spans 14 amino acids. CDR3 loop: CASTDRGRGLEQYF. The CDR3 DNA follows: TGTGCCAGCACCGACCGGGGGCGGGGCTTAGAGCAGTACTTC.

Regarding this clone: The conserved final phenylalanine or tryptophan is absent from the CDR3, which likely points to a read error. No DNA is shown, since the ends of the CDR3 on it are uncertain; the CDR3 is the one TCRdb lists. V gene TRBV7-9 combines with J gene TRBJ1-2. With termini counted, the CDR3 has 9 amino acids. Germline-derived CDR1 and CDR2 are SEHNR and FQNEAQ (reference sequence). CDR3 residues: CASSLDLSI.

This chain links TRBV10-3 with TRBJ1-2, with 8 bases that match TRBD1. The CDR3 contains 14 residues. The J segment lost 4 bases and the V segment lost 2 bases, leaving 3 bases of the junction unmatched. In germline, CDR1 is ENHRY, CDR2 SYGVKD. In nucleotides, the CDR3 is TGTGCCATCAGTGAGGGGACAGGAGCCTATGGCTACACCTTC. Protein product: CAISEGTGAYGYTF.

J is TRBJ1-5 and V is TRBV2; D is unclear. The germline V and J ends were trimmed by 0 bases and 2 bases, with 8 bases remaining between them. The CDR3 loop spans 15 amino acids. Germline CDR1 reads SNHLY; CDR2 reads FYNNEI. CDR3 protein: CASSEALFGNQPQHF. Written as DNA, the CDR3 is TGTGCCAGCAGTGAAGCACTTTTTGGCAATCAGCCCCAGCATTTT.

On this clone: A junction end diverges from the germline sequence, so it may reflect a read error. This chain joins TRBV5-5 and TRBJ2-7; 8 bases match TRBD2. The CDR3 has 11 amino acids. CDR1 is SGHKS, CDR2 YYEKEE, per germline (reference sequence). The CDR3 protein is CASSLTRGVVF. CDR3 DNA sequence: TGTGCCAGCAGCTTGACGCGGGGGGTGGTTTTC.

V is TRBV19 and J is TRBJ1-4, with D unclear. Trimming pared 3 bases from V and 0 bases from J, leaving 5 bases between. Germline assignment: CDR1 LNHDA and CDR2 SQIVND (reference sequence). The CDR3 runs 14 residues. The CDR3 DNA is TGTGCCAGTAGTATGCTTGCAACTAATGAAAAACTGTTTTTT. It encodes CASSMLATNEKLFF. The variable domain in full, with the rest retrieved from reference TRBV19 and TRBJ1-4, is DGGITQSPKYLFRKEGQNVTLSCEQNLNHDAMYWYRQDPGQGLRLIYYSQIVNDFQKGDIAEGYSVSREKKESFPLTVTSAQKNPTAFYLCASSMLATNEKLFFGSGTQLSVL.

This chain joins TRBV3-1 (or the pseudogene TRBV3-2) and TRBJ2-7, with D perhaps assigned TRBD1 or TRBD2 (5 bases each). Germline CDR1 reads LGHDT; CDR2 reads YNNKEL (reference sequence). V lost 2 bases, J lost 7 bases, and 12 bases lay in between. The CDR3 totals 13 residues. CDR3 DNA sequence: TGTGCCAGCAGCCAATACAGGACGGGGGAGCAGTACTTC. It translates to CASSQYRTGEQYF.

V and J are TRBV7-9 and TRBJ2-7; 13 nucleotides line up with TRBD2. The CDR3 runs to 17 residues. CDR1 is SEHNR, CDR2 FQNEAQ, per germline (reference sequence). V shed 5 bases, J shed 0 bases, and the junction held 7 bases outside the gene matches. The CDR3: CASSPGLAGLLSYEQYF. The DNA for the CDR3 is TGTGCCAGCAGCCCGGGACTAGCGGGGCTCCTCTCCTACGAGCAGTACTTC.